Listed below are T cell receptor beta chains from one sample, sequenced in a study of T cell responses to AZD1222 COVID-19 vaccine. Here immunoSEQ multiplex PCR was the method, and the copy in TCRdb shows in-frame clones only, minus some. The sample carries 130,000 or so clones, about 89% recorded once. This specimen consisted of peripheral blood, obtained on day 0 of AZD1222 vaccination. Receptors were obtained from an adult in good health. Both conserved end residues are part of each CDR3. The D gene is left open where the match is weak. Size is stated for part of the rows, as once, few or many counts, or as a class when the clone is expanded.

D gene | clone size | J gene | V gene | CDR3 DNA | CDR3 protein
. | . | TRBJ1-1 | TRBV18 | TGTGCCAGCTCACCAGTGACAGCGAACACTGAAGCTTTCTTT | CASSPVTANTEAFF
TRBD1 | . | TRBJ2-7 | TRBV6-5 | TGTGCCAGCCGAGACAGGGGTTACGAGCAGTACTTC | CASRDRGYEQYF
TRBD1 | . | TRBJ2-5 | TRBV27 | TGTGCCAGCAGTACAGGGTTTACAGGGGGACGGGCTCCACCAGAGACCCAGTACTTC | CASSTGFTGGRAPPETQYF
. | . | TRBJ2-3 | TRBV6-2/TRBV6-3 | TGTGCCAGCAGTCCACCTTTCGGGGCGGGGGCCAACCTAGGCGCAGATACGCAGTATTTT | CASSPPFGAGANLGADTQYF
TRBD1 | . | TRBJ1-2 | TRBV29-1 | TGCAGCGTTGTAACAGGGGATGGCTACACCTTC | CSVVTGDGYTF
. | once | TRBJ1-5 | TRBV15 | TGTGCCACCAGCAGAGACAGGGGCCGCAATCAGCCCCAGCATTTT | CATSRDRGRNQPQHF
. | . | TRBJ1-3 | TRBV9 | TGTGCCAGCAGCGTAGGGGGTTTTTCTGGAAACACCATATATTTT | CASSVGGFSGNTIYF
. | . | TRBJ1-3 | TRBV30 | TGTGCCTGGGGGGGACTGGGGAACACCATATATTTT | CAWGGLGNTIYF
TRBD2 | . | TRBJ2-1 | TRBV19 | TGTGCCAGTAGTAAGGGACTAGCGGGCATTATGAGCTCCTACAATGAGCAGTTCTTC | CASSKGLAGIMSSYNEQFF
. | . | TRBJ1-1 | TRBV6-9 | TGTGCCAGCTCGAGGGCGCGGGGGAACACTGAAGCTTTCTTT | CASSRARGNTEAFF
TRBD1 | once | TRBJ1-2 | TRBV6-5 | TGTGCCAGCAGGGGGGAGGGACAGGGCGATGGCTACACCTTC | CASRGEGQGDGYTF